Listed below are T cell receptor beta chains from one sample, sequenced in a study of cytotoxic CD8 clonotypes in ibrutinib-treated CLL. Libraries were prepared by immunoSEQ multiplex PCR; TCRdb keeps only in-frame clonotypes and omits some of them. Here the sample spans around 250,000 clones, about three quarters being singletons. The sequencing here drew on PBMCs, taken after 24 months of ibrutinib treatment. The receptors shown here come from a human donor with chronic lymphocytic leukemia. CDR3s include the opening cysteine and the closing phenylalanine or tryptophan. D genes are given only for firm matches. A clone size is listed for some rows: how often the clone was seen (once, few, many), or a class if it is expanded.

d_call,clone_size,v_call,j_call,cdr3_aa,cdr3_nt
.,.,TRBV6-1,TRBJ2-5,CASTHSRGEEETQYF,TGTGCCAGCACCCATTCCAGGGGTGAGGAAGAGACCCAGTACTTC
TRBD1,.,TRBV6-5,TRBJ1-2,CASRTGAGYTF,TGTGCCAGCAGGACAGGGGCGGGCTACACCTTC
TRBD1,.,TRBV7-9,TRBJ1-1,CASSLATGGMAEAFF,TGTGCCAGCAGCTTGGCGACAGGGGGAATGGCTGAAGCTTTCTTT
.,.,TRBV4-2,TRBJ2-3,CASSQEDVGQVGDTQYF,TGTGCCAGCAGCCAAGAAGACGTGGGTCAAGTAGGAGATACGCAGTATTTT
.,.,TRBV10-1,TRBJ2-1,CASSERSSSYNEQFF,TGCGCCAGCAGTGAGAGGTCGAGCTCCTACAATGAGCAGTTCTTC
TRBD1,.,TRBV10-3,TRBJ2-7,CATSYSGTGPIYEQYF,TGTGCCACTTCCTATTCCGGGACAGGACCAATCTACGAGCAGTACTTC
.,.,TRBV6-6,TRBJ1-6,CASSSSPSNSPLHF,TGTGCCAGCAGTTCCTCGCCCAGCAATTCACCCCTCCACTTT
.,.,TRBV9,TRBJ2-3,CASSVSGYNYGDTQYF,TGTGCCAGCAGCGTCTCCGGGTACAATTATGGGGATACGCAGTATTTT
TRBD1,.,TRBV5-1,TRBJ2-3,CASSPTYEGTGADTQYF,TGCGCCAGCAGCCCGACTTATGAGGGGACAGGGGCAGATACGCAGTATTTT
.,.,TRBV29-1,TRBJ2-1,CSAAQNRNEQFF,TGCAGCGCCGCCCAAAACCGCAATGAGCAGTTCTTC
TRBD2,.,TRBV11-2,TRBJ2-2,CASSLGTRATGELFF,TGTGCCAGCAGCTTAGGGACTAGAGCTACCGGGGAGCTGTTTTTT
.,few,TRBV6-6,TRBJ2-7,CASSRRSPSYEQYF,TGTGCCAGCAGTCGCAGGTCGCCCTCCTACGAGCAGTACTTC
TRBD1,.,TRBV7-8,TRBJ2-3,CASSWGQGRGTDTQYF,TGTGCCAGCAGCTGGGGACAGGGAAGAGGGACAGATACGCAGTATTTT
.,.,TRBV7-2,TRBJ2-5,CASSLADSTQYF,TGTGCCAGCAGCTTAGCAGACTCTACCCAGTACTTC
.,few,TRBV6-5,TRBJ2-7,CASSYSPGDSYEQYF,TGTGCCAGCAGTTACTCTCCTGGGGACTCCTACGAGCAGTACTTC
.,.,TRBV27,TRBJ1-5,CASSPRTAYSNQPQHF,TGTGCCAGCAGTCCACGGACAGCTTATAGCAATCAGCCCCAGCATTTT
.,.,TRBV4-2,TRBJ2-3,CASSQGGRTDTQYF,TGTGCCAGCAGCCAAGGGGGACGCACAGATACGCAGTATTTT
.,.,TRBV30,TRBJ2-2,CAWNRDTGELFF,TGTGCCTGGAACCGGGACACCGGGGAGCTGTTTTTT
.,few,TRBV15,TRBJ1-3,CATVGRAGNTIYF,TGTGCCACCGTCGGCAGGGCTGGAAACACCATATATTTT
TRBD2,.,TRBV25-1,TRBJ2-5,CASSSRRTSGGQETQYF,TGTGCCAGCAGTTCCAGGAGGACTAGCGGGGGTCAAGAGACCCAGTACTTC
TRBD1,once,TRBV7-3,TRBJ2-5,CASSLRQGAETQYF,TGTGCCAGCAGCTTAAGACAGGGGGCTGAGACCCAGTACTTC
TRBD1,.,TRBV11-2,TRBJ2-7,CASSATSGTVMFEQYF,TGTGCCAGCAGCGCGACCTCCGGGACAGTGATGTTTGAGCAGTACTTC
.,.,TRBV25-1,TRBJ2-1,CASSEVQGPGKQFF,TGTGCCAGCAGTGAAGTCCAGGGGCCAGGGAAGCAGTTCTTC
TRBD1,.,TRBV4-1,TRBJ2-5,CASSQDPGTEETQYF,TGCGCCAGCAGCCAAGATCCCGGGACAGAAGAGACCCAGTACTTC
.,few,TRBV5-6,TRBJ2-7,CASSLEMIEQYF,TGTGCCAGCAGCTTGGAAATGATCGAGCAGTACTTC
TRBD1,.,TRBV11-3,TRBJ2-7,CASALGTGGYEQYF,TGTGCCAGCGCCCTCGGCACAGGGGGCTACGAGCAGTACTTC
.,.,TRBV5-1,TRBJ2-3,CASSLSATGADTQYF,TGCGCCAGCAGCTTGTCGGCAACGGGAGCAGATACGCAGTATTTT
.,few,TRBV30,TRBJ2-7,CAWRATPGYSYEQYF,TGTGCCTGGAGGGCCACACCGGGATATTCCTACGAGCAGTACTTC
.,.,TRBV4-3,TRBJ2-3,CASSLDENTDTQYF,TGCGCCAGCAGTCTTGACGAAAACACAGATACGCAGTATTTT
.,.,TRBV14,TRBJ1-1,CASSQGWAKYTEAFF,TGTGCCAGCAGCCAAGGTTGGGCCAAATACACTGAAGCTTTCTTT
.,.,TRBV7-9,TRBJ1-1,CASSATVNTEAFF,TGTGCCAGCAGCGCCACAGTGAACACTGAAGCTTTCTTT
.,.,TRBV18,TRBJ2-1,CASSPSEYNEQFF,TGTGCCAGCTCACCGTCGGAATACAATGAGCAGTTCTTC
TRBD1,.,TRBV5-1,TRBJ1-1,CASSEGGADTEAFF,TGCGCCAGCAGTGAAGGGGGCGCGGACACTGAAGCTTTCTTT
TRBD1,once,TRBV7-8,TRBJ2-1,CASSPRGHEQFF,TGTGCCAGCAGCCCAAGGGGGCATGAGCAGTTCTTC
.,.,TRBV29-1,TRBJ2-5,CSVEYRGAETQYF,TGCAGCGTTGAATACCGAGGGGCAGAGACCCAGTACTTC
.,.,TRBV2,TRBJ1-2,CASMGGMTYGYTF,TGTGCCAGCATGGGGGGAATGACCTATGGCTACACCTTC
.,.,TRBV5-8,TRBJ2-5,CASSLSFQQGGETQYF,TGTGCCAGCAGCTTATCGTTCCAACAGGGAGGAGAGACCCAGTACTTC
TRBD2,.,TRBV7-3,TRBJ2-1,CASSGRADNEQFF,TGTGCCAGCAGCGGGAGGGCCGACAATGAGCAGTTCTTC
TRBD1,once,TRBV5-6,TRBJ2-7,CASSFTGGFDEQYF,TGTGCCAGCAGCTTTACAGGGGGCTTCGACGAGCAGTACTTC
TRBD2,.,TRBV10-3,TRBJ2-2,CAISEASGSLYTGELFF,TGTGCCATCAGTGAGGCTAGCGGGAGTTTGTACACCGGGGAGCTGTTTTTT
.,few,TRBV29-1,TRBJ2-6,CSVGSSGANVLTF,TGCAGCGTTGGCAGCTCTGGGGCCAACGTCCTGACTTTC